This T cell receptor beta chain was obtained from a study of blood T cells in healthy people across ages. Germline V gene sequence: CDR1 LGHDT, CDR2 YNNKEL (reference sequence). Trimming took off 1 base at V and 7 bases at J, with 8 bases between the two ends. This CDR3 region has 13 residues. Through a sample-barcoded 5' primer and a J-beta primer mix, a second PCR was run for roughly 7 to 11 cycles. Any given sample supplied a minimum of 2.5 million CDR3-containing paired-end reads. MiXCR, run by TCRdb on the 5' RACE reads, gives a single entry per CDR3 protein. Of approximately 580,000 distinct CDR3 sequences in the sample, nearly 25% were seen once. These sequences were also reported in another study, on T cells of mothers and their children. That paper adds: A few healthy Caucasian mothers served as donors, and their six children did as well.

The origin of this receptor is a boy aged 10-17 years in good health. Input material: blood. This chain connects TRBV3-1 to TRBJ2-1; D is ambiguous. CDR3 bases: TGTGCCAGCAGCCAAGTCAGTGTTAATGAGCAGTTCTTC. Amino acid sequence: CASSQVSVNEQFF.